These 13 T cell receptor beta chains were all obtained from the same sample, sequenced in a study of metastatic and nonmetastatic thyroid tumors. TCRdb re-analyzed the PCR reads through MiXCR. The sample yields about 30,000 clones, 35% seen once. All patients were untreated before thyroid surgery. Sequencing input: tumor tissue. These TCRs come from a female donor with papillary thyroid cancer or a benign thyroid nodule (not recorded which). Some clones in this sample may be carry-over from other donors' samples.

The chain combines TRBV7-9 with TRBJ2-7; TRBD1 matches 10 bases. Trimming took 4 bases from V and 3 from J; bases not matched to a gene: 6. Germline assignment: CDR1 SEHNR and CDR2 FQNEAQ (reference sequence). The CDR3 covers 15 residues. This CDR3 reads CASSWRQGADYEQYF. The DNA for the CDR3 is TGTGCCAGCAGCTGGAGACAGGGGGCGGACTACGAGCAGTACTTC.

The rearrangement joins TRBV6-1 to TRBJ2-5; D may match TRBD1 or TRBD2 (5 bases each). Trimming left V 6 bases short and J 0 bases short, with 11 bases between. The CDR3 extends over 14 amino acids. CDR1 is MNHNS and CDR2 is SASEGT in the germline V gene. The CDR3 DNA reads as TGTGCCAGCAGCGGGGTACAGGACCAAGAGACCCAGTACTTC. It translates to CASSGVQDQETQYF.

The V gene is TRBV9, the J gene TRBJ1-3; D call uncertain. This CDR3 has 14 residues. The germline V gene encodes CDR1 SGDLS and CDR2 YYNGEE. Trimming left V 1 base short and J 5 bases short, with 10 bases between. The CDR3 reads CASSVQAGRNTIYF. CDR3 coding DNA: TGTGCCAGCAGCGTACAGGCCGGGCGAAACACCATATATTTT.

V and J are TRBV5-1 and TRBJ1-1, with 8 bases matching TRBD1. Unmatched junction bases numbered 8, after V lost 0 bases and J lost 4 bases. CDR3 length: 16 amino acids. Germline lookup yields CDR1 SGHRS and CDR2 YFSETQ. The CDR3 DNA follows: TGCGCCAGCAGCTTGGCCTTGGGACAGGATCCCACTGAAGCTTTCTTT. This codes for CASSLALGQDPTEAFF. Using reference TRBV5-1 and TRBJ1-1 for the parts outside the CDR3, the full variable domain is KAGVTQTPRYLIKTRGQQVTLSCSPISGHRSVSWYQQTPGQGLQFLFEYFSETQRNKGNFPGRFSGRQFSNSRSEMNVSTLELGDSALYLCASSLALGQDPTEAFFGQGTRLTVV.

A few counts support this clone. The chain recombines TRBV12-3 or TRBV12-4 with TRBJ1-2, with TRBD1 matching 9 bases. The CDR3 is 15 amino acids. Trimming took 5 bases from V and 0 from J; bases not matched to a gene: 4. DNA for the CDR3: TGTGCCAGCAGTAGAAGGACAGGGGCTAACTATGGCTACACCTTC. Translated, it gives CASSRRTGANYGYTF.

The rearrangement joins TRBV20-1 to TRBJ2-1, with D unresolved. Trimming took 7 bases from V and 3 from J, leaving 10 bases between them. The CDR3 extends over 12 amino acids. The germline CDR1 and CDR2 sequences are DFQATT and SNEGSKA (reference sequence). CDR3 amino acids: CSVDPDYNEQFF. DNA of the CDR3: TGCAGTGTGGACCCAGACTACAATGAGCAGTTCTTC.

This clone was seen a few times. V and J are TRBV6-5 and TRBJ2-1; 7 bases match TRBD2. This CDR3 is 15 amino acids long. Germline trimming cut 4 bases from V and 6 bases from J; bases unmatched to any gene: 9. Germline V gene sequence: CDR1 MNHEY, CDR2 SVGAGI. In DNA, the CDR3 is TGTGCCAGCAGTTTGTTGTCGGGAGGAAGCAATGAGCAGTTCTTC. Its protein product is CASSLLSGGSNEQFF.

This clone has a handful of counts. The chain employs TRBV6-2 or TRBV6-3 and TRBJ2-2; 8 bases map to TRBD2. Germline CDR1 is MNHEY and CDR2 is SVGEGT. This CDR3 is 13 amino acids long. J lost 6 bases, V lost 6 bases, and 3 bases had no gene match. The CDR3 bases are TGTGCCAGCAGCGGGAGGGCCCCCGGGGAGCTGTTTTTT. Its protein product is CASSGRAPGELFF.

The chain combines TRBV7-3 with TRBJ1-6, with D possibly being TRBD1 (5 bases). Per germline, CDR1 SGHTA and CDR2 FQGTGA. The CDR3 runs 14 residues. The V gene lost 8 bases and the J gene lost 10 bases, with 18 bases spanning the gap. CDR3: CASSAGGGVSPLHF. Here the CDR3 DNA reads TGTGCCAGCTCCGCGGGTGGGGGGGTCTCACCCCTCCACTTT. Full variable domain (rest looked up from reference TRBV7-3 and TRBJ1-6): GAGVSQTPSNKVTEKGKYVELRCDPISGHTALYWYRQSLGQGPEFLIYFQGTGAADDSGLPNDRFFAVRPEGSVSTLKIQRTERGDSAVYLCASSAGGGVSPLHFGNGTRLTVT.

This clone has more than one count but fewer than ten. The chain carries TRBV12-3 or TRBV12-4 and TRBJ2-2; 9 bases line up with TRBD1. This CDR3 spans 13 amino acids. After removal of 9 bases from V and 5 bases from J, the junction contained 4 bases not matched to a gene. The CDR3 DNA is TGTGCCAGTAGCGGACAGGGGACCGGGGAGCTGTTTTTT. Encoded protein: CASSGQGTGELFF.

This clone has only a few counts. The V and J genes are TRBV19 and TRBJ1-6; TRBD1 might be the D (6 bases). This CDR3 contains 14 residues. Trimming left V 7 bases short and J 4 bases short, with 11 bases between. The germline V gene encodes CDR1 LNHDA and CDR2 SQIVND (reference sequence). CDR3 nucleotide sequence: TGTGCCAGTACCGAAGGGGGTTATAATTCACCCCTCCACTTT. Translating gives CASTEGGYNSPLHF.

J is TRBJ2-3 and V is TRBV6-4; 8 bases agree with TRBD2. This CDR3 has 16 residues. Trimming removed 3 bases from V and 0 bases from J; junction bases left unmatched: 5. Germline V gene sequence: CDR1 MRHNA, CDR2 SNTAGT. In DNA form, the CDR3 reads TGTGCCAGCAGTGATCTCGCTAGCGGGAGCACAGATACGCAGTATTTT. It is translated as CASSDLASGSTDTQYF.

In its sample, this clone was seen a few times. The V call is TRBV11-2, the J call TRBJ2-2; D ambiguous. The germline gives CDR1 SGHAT, CDR2 FQNNGV. V lost 0 bases and J lost 0, with 8 bases in between. The CDR3 has 16 residues. The CDR3 region is CASSLDWVSNTGELFF. The CDR3 region has the DNA TGTGCCAGCAGCTTAGATTGGGTGTCGAACACCGGGGAGCTGTTTTTT.